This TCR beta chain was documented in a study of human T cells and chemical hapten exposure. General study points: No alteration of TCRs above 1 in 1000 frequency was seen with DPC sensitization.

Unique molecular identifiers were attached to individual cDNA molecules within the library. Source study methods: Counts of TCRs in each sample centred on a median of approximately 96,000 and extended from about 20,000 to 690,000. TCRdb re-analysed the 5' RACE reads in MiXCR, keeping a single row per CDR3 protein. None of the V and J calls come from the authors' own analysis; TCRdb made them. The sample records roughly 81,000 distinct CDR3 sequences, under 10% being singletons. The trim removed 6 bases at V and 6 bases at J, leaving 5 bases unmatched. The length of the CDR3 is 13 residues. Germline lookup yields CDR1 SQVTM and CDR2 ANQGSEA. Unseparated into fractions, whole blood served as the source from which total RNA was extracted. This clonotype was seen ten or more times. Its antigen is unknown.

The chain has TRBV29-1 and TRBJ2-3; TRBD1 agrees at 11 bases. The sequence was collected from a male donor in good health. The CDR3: CSVRDRGWDTQYF. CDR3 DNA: TGCAGCGTGCGGGACAGGGGGTGGGATACGCAGTATTTT.